The source of this T cell receptor beta chain is a study of blood T cell repertoires in COVID-19. The wider study: Samples of COVID-19 (acute and convalescent) were obtained from the United States, Italy and Spain.

In the authors' methods: Scientists estimated how many nucleated cells there were by amplifying reference gene primers. The protocol was immunoSEQ multiplex PCR, while the TCRdb copy is restricted to in-frame clones and leaves out a portion. The DNA gave D and trimming, while V, J and clone size come from that table. The sample includes some 47,000 clones, roughly nine tenths of them seen just once. The sequence was obtained from a man between 65 and 85 years old with acute or convalescent COVID-19. Source material: peripheral blood.

The CDR3 here is CASSLGGGQPQHF. CDR3 sequence (DNA): TGTGCCAGCAGCTTGGGGGGAGGGCAGCCCCAGCATTTT. The chain uses TRBV7-2 and TRBJ1-5, with D possibly being TRBD1 (5 bases). With 3 bases removed from V and 7 bases from J, the gap between germline ends came to 10 bases. Germline CDR1 SGHTA, CDR2 FQGNSA. The CDR3 spans 13 residues.